The 7 T cell receptor beta chains presented below share a single source sample, sequenced in a study of technical replicates of blood from a handful of donors. TCRdb's table, derived via immunoSEQ multiplex PCR, lists solely in-frame clones and lacks some. Of 100,000 or so clones listed, around 96% are singletons. Sequencing used T cells isolated from PBMCs. These receptors all stem from a human donor in good health.

The rearrangement links TRBV5-1 to TRBJ2-5; a weak D match, TRBD2 (5 bases). The germline V and J ends were trimmed by 2 bases and 4 bases, with 12 bases remaining between them. This CDR3 comprises 14 residues. Germline loops: CDR1 SGHRS, CDR2 YFSETQ. CDR3 region: CASSLVRARETQYF. The CDR3 DNA reads TGCGCCAGCAGCTTAGTGAGGGCCAGAGAGACCCAGTACTTC.

The chain carries TRBV12-5 and TRBJ2-1; the D gene is possibly TRBD2 (6 bases). Germline V CDR1 and CDR2: LGHNT, FRNRAP. V was shortened by 4 bases and J by 3 bases, with 13 bases between the two germline ends. The CDR3 spans 15 residues. The CDR3 sequence is CASGWRLGGYNEQFF. DNA for the CDR3: TGTGCTAGTGGTTGGAGGTTGGGGGGCTACAATGAGCAGTTCTTC.

The chain employs TRBV29-1 and TRBJ2-1; D not certain. The V end was cut by 3 bases, the J end by 0 bases, with 9 bases between. Germline values: CDR1 SQVTM, CDR2 ANQGSEA. The CDR3 is 14 amino acids. CDR3 DNA: TGCAGCGTTGAGGCCAGTGTCTCCTACAATGAGCAGTTCTTC. Translation: CSVEASVSYNEQFF.

The V gene is TRBV6-1, the J gene TRBJ1-1; 7 bases agree with TRBD1. Germline V gene data show CDR1 as MNHNS and CDR2 as SASEGT. The CDR3 loop spans 20 amino acids. The V gene end was trimmed by 1 base and the J gene end by 0 bases; junction bases not matched to a gene: 17. CDR3 sequence: CASSEVEGASLFRVNTEAFF. The CDR3 DNA sequence: TGTGCCAGCAGTGAAGTAGAGGGGGCCTCCCTTTTTCGCGTGAACACTGAAGCTTTCTTT.

This clone came up once. The chain combines TRBV5-1 with TRBJ2-7, with D possibly TRBD2 on 6 matching bases. Germline values: CDR1 SGHRS, CDR2 YFSETQ. The V end lost 0 bases, the J end lost 1 base, and 11 bases lay between the germline ends. This CDR3 has 15 residues. Here the CDR3 reads CASSLATSMSYEQYF. The CDR3 DNA reads TGCGCCAGCAGCTTGGCCACTAGCATGTCCTACGAGCAGTACTTC.

This rearrangement joins TRBV7-8 to TRBJ2-7; D might be TRBD2 (6 bases). Trimming cost V 6 bases and J 4 bases, with 16 bases left between them. The CDR3 is made up of 14 amino acids. Per germline, CDR1 SGHVS and CDR2 FQNEAQ. For the CDR3, the DNA is TGTGCCAGCAGTACCCCCGGGAGCAGGTACGAGCAGTACTTC. Amino acids: CASSTPGSRYEQYF. Filled out from reference TRBV7-8 and TRBJ2-7, the complete variable domain reads GAGVSQSPRYKVAKRGQDVALRCDPISGHVSLFWYQQALGQGPEFLTYFQNEAQLDKSGLPSDRFFAERPEGSVSTLKIQRTQQEDSAVYLCASSTPGSRYEQYFGPGTRLTVT.

V is TRBV30 and J is TRBJ1-1; D perhaps matches TRBD1 (6 bases). V was clipped by 4 bases and J by 1 base, with 10 bases between them. The CDR3 consists of 13 residues. Looked up from germline, CDR1 is GTSNPN and CDR2 is SVGIG (reference sequence). CDR3 coding DNA: TGTGCCTGGACTGGACAGACGAACACTGAAGCTTTCTTT. This encodes CAWTGQTNTEAFF.